Below are 31 T cell receptor beta chains sequenced from a single sample in a study of blood T cell repertoires in COVID-19. Libraries were prepared by immunoSEQ multiplex PCR; TCRdb keeps only in-frame clonotypes and omits some of them. This sample has under 200,000 clones, with approximately 90% found just once. The sample was peripheral blood. These receptor sequences come from a man aged 18 to 29 with active or convalescent COVID-19.

The gene calls are TRBV4-2 and TRBJ2-1; a weak D match, TRBD2 (5 bases). The CDR3 totals 13 residues. Trimming removed 1 base from V and 7 bases from J, with 8 bases in between. The germline gives CDR1 LGHNA, CDR2 YNFKEQ. CDR3 residues: CASSQGPGNEQFF. CDR3 sequence (DNA): TGTGCCAGCAGCCAAGGGCCGGGGAATGAGCAGTTCTTC.

The chain recombines TRBV29-1 with TRBJ2-2; TRBD2 matches 8 bases. V gave up 7 bases and J gave up 1 base; unmatched junction bases: 8. Per germline, CDR1 SQVTM and CDR2 ANQGSEA. CDR3 length: 15 residues. The CDR3 DNA reads TGCAGCGCACATCCGCGGGGGGAGAACACCGGGGAGCTGTTTTTT. It encodes CSAHPRGENTGELFF.

The rearrangement links TRBV19 to TRBJ1-4; possibly TRBD1 for D (6 bases). Trimming stripped 10 bases from V and 4 bases from J, with 13 bases between. Germline loops: CDR1 LNHDA, CDR2 SQIVND (reference sequence). This CDR3 comprises 13 residues. The CDR3 DNA sequence: TGTGCCACCGAGGACAGCATTAATGAAAAACTGTTTTTT. It yields the protein CATEDSINEKLFF.

The V gene is TRBV10-3, the J gene TRBJ1-1, with D perhaps TRBD1 (5 bases). V lost 0 bases and J 10 bases, leaving 18 bases between the germline ends. Per the germline V gene, CDR1 is ENHRY and CDR2 is SYGVKD. CDR3 length: 15 residues. This CDR3 reads CAISESAGGSFGAFF. The CDR3 DNA reads as TGTGCCATCAGTGAGTCGGCCGGGGGGTCTTTTGGAGCTTTCTTT.

This clone appeared a single time. V is TRBV12-3 or TRBV12-4 and J is TRBJ1-1; D gene unclear. Trimming cost V 5 bases and J 9 bases, with 13 bases left between them. The CDR3 is 12 amino acids. CDR3 loop: CASSIGPDQAFF. CDR3 nucleotides: TGTGCCAGCAGTATAGGGCCAGATCAAGCTTTCTTT.

Here the CDR3 reads CASSPWQGGDQPQHF. The CDR3 DNA sequence: TGTGCCAGCAGTCCGTGGCAGGGAGGGGATCAGCCCCAGCATTTT. The chain combines TRBV28 with TRBJ1-5, with TRBD1 as a possible D gene (5 bases). This CDR3 has 15 residues. Germline loops: CDR1 MDHEN, CDR2 SYDVKM. The V gene lost 5 bases and the J gene lost 5 bases, with 16 bases spanning the gap.

This clone was picked up one time. The genes are TRBV5-1 and TRBJ1-6; 9 bases match TRBD1. The CDR3 loop spans 13 amino acids. CDR1 SGHRS and CDR2 YFSETQ come from the germline V gene. Losses at the gene ends were 5 bases for V and 10 bases for J; bases not matched to a gene: 4. DNA for the CDR3: TGCGCCAGCAGACAGGGGGCAGGGTCACCCCTCCACTTT. Translated, it gives CASRQGAGSPLHF.

The chain recombines TRBV19 with TRBJ2-1; D is possibly TRBD1 (5 bases). V was cut by 2 bases and J by 7 bases, with 9 bases left in between. In germline, CDR1 is LNHDA, CDR2 SQIVND (reference sequence). The length of the CDR3 is 13 residues. The CDR3 loop is CASSIFSGNEQFF. In DNA, the CDR3 is TGTGCCAGTAGTATATTCTCAGGGAATGAGCAGTTCTTC. The whole variable domain, remainder taken from reference TRBV19 and TRBJ2-1, is DGGITQSPKYLFRKEGQNVTLSCEQNLNHDAMYWYRQDPGQGLRLIYYSQIVNDFQKGDIAEGYSVSREKKESFPLTVTSAQKNPTAFYLCASSIFSGNEQFFGPGTRLTVL.

V usage is TRBV24-1 and J usage is TRBJ2-7; D is perhaps TRBD2 (6 bases). Germline V gives CDR1 KGHDR, CDR2 SFDVKD. V gave up 3 bases and J gave up 2 bases, with 16 bases separating them. The CDR3 runs 16 residues. The CDR3 protein is CATSDAGGSEPYEQYF. DNA of the CDR3: TGTGCCACCAGTGATGCCGGGGGTAGCGAACCCTACGAGCAGTACTTC.

The chain combines TRBV7-6 with TRBJ2-1; the D gene is possibly TRBD2 (6 bases). Trimming took off 5 bases at V and 0 bases at J, with 11 bases between the two ends. The germline gives CDR1 SGHVS, CDR2 FNYEAQ. The CDR3 loop spans 15 amino acids. The CDR3 reads CASSRERSSYNEQFF. The CDR3 region has the DNA TGTGCCAGCAGCCGGGAGAGAAGCTCCTACAATGAGCAGTTCTTC.

This clone came up once. The rearrangement joins TRBV7-9 to TRBJ2-7, with a weak D call TRBD1 (6 bases). This CDR3 spans 14 amino acids. Germline V gene data show CDR1 as SEHNR and CDR2 as FQNEAQ (reference sequence). The V end lost 2 bases, the J end lost 3 bases, and 11 bases lay between the germline ends. CDR3 amino acids: CASSLTGWVYEQYV. The CDR3 coding sequence is TGTGCCAGCAGCTTAACAGGGTGGGTCTACGAGCAGTACGTC.

This chain links TRBV7-8 with TRBJ2-1; 11 bases line up with TRBD2. This CDR3 spans 15 amino acids. J was trimmed by 9 bases and V by 5 bases; bases with no gene match: 9. CDR1 SGHVS and CDR2 FQNEAQ come from the germline V gene. Here the CDR3 reads CASSPNSGGAFEQFF. CDR3 DNA sequence: TGTGCCAGCAGCCCCAATAGCGGGGGGGCCTTTGAGCAGTTCTTC.

This chain connects TRBV9 to TRBJ1-1; no clear D gene. From germline, CDR1 is SGDLS and CDR2 YYNGEE. V lost 0 bases and J 1 base, leaving 4 bases between the germline ends. CDR3 length equals 13 residues. The DNA of the CDR3 is TGTGCCAGCAGCGTAGACTCGAACACTGAAGCTTTCTTT. Its translation is CASSVDSNTEAFF.

This clone was detected once. This chain links TRBV2 with TRBJ2-3; TRBD2 aligns across 9 bases. The CDR3 covers 15 residues. Trimming cost V 7 bases and J 3 bases; bases outside gene matches: 8. Looked up from germline, CDR1 is SNHLY and CDR2 is FYNNEI. CDR3 region: CASMRAGGLTDTQYF. The CDR3 DNA reads TGTGCCAGCATGCGGGCGGGGGGGCTTACAGATACGCAGTATTTT. Supplemented by reference TRBV2 and TRBJ2-3, the full variable domain reads EPEVTQTPSHQVTQMGQEVILRCVPISNHLYFYWYRQILGQKVEFLVSFYNNEISEKSEIFDDQFSVERPDGSNFTLKIRSTKLEDSAMYFCASMRAGGLTDTQYFGPGTRLTVL.

J is TRBJ2-3 and V is TRBV14, with D possibly matching TRBD2 (5 bases). Germline CDR1 SGHDN, CDR2 FVKESK. The CDR3 length is 16 residues. V was trimmed by 0 bases and J by 4 bases, leaving 14 bases between them. CDR3 sequence reads: CASSQERPLLADTQYF. In nucleotides, the CDR3 is TGTGCCAGCAGCCAAGAACGCCCTCTACTAGCAGATACGCAGTATTTT.

V is TRBV4-1 and J is TRBJ2-1, with D perhaps TRBD1 (5 bases). V lost 5 bases to trimming and J lost 4 bases, with 12 bases between them. This CDR3 is 14 amino acids long. CDR1 and CDR2 from the germline V gene are MGHRA and YSYEKL. The CDR3 loop is CASSEQDSYNEQFF. In nucleotides, the CDR3 is TGCGCCAGCAGCGAGCAAGACAGTTACAATGAGCAGTTCTTC.

This chain uses TRBV5-1 with TRBJ1-3; TRBD1 agrees at 7 bases. CDR1 SGHRS and CDR2 YFSETQ come from the germline V gene. Trimming at V came to 5 bases and at J to 0 bases, leaving 5 bases not matched to a gene. The CDR3 consists of 15 residues. CDR3 in amino acids: CASSKGQSSGNTIYF. The CDR3 nucleotides read TGCGCCAGCAGTAAGGGACAGAGCTCTGGAAACACCATATATTTT.

This clone came up once. At one of its ends the junction is not consistent with the germline gene, which may arise from a read error. The rearrangement uses TRBV30 and TRBJ1-1, with TRBD1 identical over 7 bases. The germline gives CDR1 GTSNPN, CDR2 SVGIG (reference sequence). The CDR3 contains 13 residues. This CDR3 is CAWSPRQGTKAFF. DNA of the CDR3: TGTGCCTGGAGTCCAAGACAGGGCACTAAAGCTTTCTTT.

This clone has just one count. The chain uses TRBV5-1 and TRBJ2-3; TRBD2 aligns across 9 bases. The CDR3 is 19 residues long. V lost 4 bases, J lost 6 bases, and 21 bases stayed unmatched. CDR1 is SGHRS and CDR2 is YFSETQ in the germline V gene. The CDR3 DNA sequence: TGCGCCAGCAGCCCGGGTTTCGGGTCGCGACTAGCGGTTTGGGATACGCAGTATTTT. As protein: CASSPGFGSRLAVWDTQYF.

The gene calls are TRBV7-9 and TRBJ2-1; weak D call: TRBD1 (6 bases). The ends were cut back, 5 bases at V and 0 bases at J, with 8 bases in the middle. CDR1 SEHNR and CDR2 FQNEAQ come from the germline V gene (reference sequence). There are 14 residues in the CDR3. The CDR3 sequence is CASSVQGSYNEQFF. As DNA, the CDR3 is TGTGCCAGCAGCGTACAGGGCTCCTACAATGAGCAGTTCTTC.

The chain links TRBV24-1 to TRBJ2-1; 9 bases align to TRBD2. The CDR3 runs 16 residues. Germline V CDR1 and CDR2: KGHDR, SFDVKD. The V and J ends lost 4 bases and 7 bases, in that order; junction bases with no gene match: 10. The CDR3 loop reads CATSDHSGSRGNEQFF. The CDR3 bases are TGTGCCACCAGTGACCATAGCGGGAGTAGGGGGAATGAGCAGTTCTTC.

The chain couples TRBV7-9 to TRBJ2-2; tentatively, D is TRBD1 (5 bases). This CDR3 has 14 amino acids. Germline CDR1 SEHNR, CDR2 FQNEAQ (reference sequence). V was pared by 5 bases and J by 6 bases, with 13 bases between. The CDR3 region has the DNA TGTGCCAGCAGCGCTCCCAGGGATCCCGGGGAGCTGTTTTTT. Amino acids: CASSAPRDPGELFF.

CDR3 sequence (DNA): TGTGCCAGCAGCTTAGTAAGGACTAGCGGGTCCCAAGAGACCCAGTACTTC. It specifies CASSLVRTSGSQETQYF. The rearrangement joins TRBV7-6 to TRBJ2-5, with 11 bases that match TRBD2. The CDR3 covers 17 residues. The V segment lost 1 base and the J segment 1 base; nucleotides outside the gene matches: 5. CDR1 SGHVS and CDR2 FNYEAQ come from the germline V gene.

This chain's CDR3 is CASSEILAGEDSYNEQFF. CDR3 in DNA: TGTGCCAGCAGTGAAATACTAGCGGGAGAAGACTCCTACAATGAGCAGTTCTTC. V and J are TRBV6-1 and TRBJ2-1, with 11 bases identical to TRBD2. Per germline, CDR1 MNHNS and CDR2 SASEGT. The CDR3 spans 18 residues. Losses at the gene ends were 2 bases for V and 0 bases for J; bases not matched to a gene: 6.

V usage is TRBV19 and J usage is TRBJ2-2; 9 bases are shared with TRBD1. The CDR3 length is 14 residues. In germline, CDR1 is LNHDA, CDR2 SQIVND (reference sequence). J gave up 6 bases and V 10 bases, and 9 bases lay outside the gene matches. CDR3 DNA: TGTGCCACCGAACCGACAGGGGGACCCGGGGAGCTGTTTTTT. This gives the protein CATEPTGGPGELFF.

This clone appeared once. This CDR3 is CASSRTGDYGYTF. The CDR3 DNA sequence: TGTGCCAGCAGTCGGACAGGGGACTATGGCTACACCTTC. The V gene is TRBV6-2 or TRBV6-3, the J gene TRBJ1-2; 9 bases agree with TRBD1. Losses at the gene ends were 5 bases for V and 3 bases for J; bases not matched to a gene: 1. Germline-derived CDR1 and CDR2 are MNHEY and SVGEGT. The CDR3 covers 13 residues.

The V gene is TRBV19, the J gene TRBJ1-1, with 8 bases lining up with TRBD1. Germline V gene data show CDR1 as LNHDA and CDR2 as SQIVND (reference sequence). This CDR3 comprises 16 residues. V lost 5 bases, J lost 11 bases, and 19 bases stayed unmatched. The CDR3 region is CASSVETGTGPLSAFF. The CDR3 DNA reads as TGTGCCAGTAGTGTCGAAACCGGGACAGGACCCCTCAGCGCTTTCTTT.

The V call is TRBV5-1, the J call TRBJ2-7; no reliable D call. Trimming took off 4 bases at V and 2 bases at J, with 7 bases between the two ends. Germline CDR1 SGHRS, CDR2 YFSETQ. The CDR3 loop spans 12 amino acids. The CDR3 is CASSGSTYEQYF. The CDR3 nucleotides are TGCGCCAGCAGCGGCAGTACCTACGAGCAGTACTTC.

This sequence joins TRBV6-2 or TRBV6-3 and TRBJ2-7, with 7 bases matching TRBD2. The CDR3 has 17 residues. J lost 4 bases, V lost 0 bases, and 12 bases had no gene match. Germline CDR1 is MNHEY and CDR2 is SVGEGT. In DNA, the CDR3 is TGTGCCAGCAGTTACTCGATCGGCGGCGGGAGCAAATACGAGCAGTACTTC. This encodes CASSYSIGGGSKYEQYF.

The V and J genes are TRBV6-5 and TRBJ1-1, with D possibly matching TRBD1 (5 bases). CDR3 length: 14 residues. V was pared by 0 bases and J by 11 bases, with 16 bases between. Germline V gene lookup returns CDR1 MNHEY and CDR2 SVGAGI. The CDR3: CASSYSLGGFGAFF. The CDR3 DNA follows: TGTGCCAGCAGTTACTCACTGGGGGGATTCGGGGCTTTCTTT.

The chain uses TRBV13 and TRBJ2-1; a possible D gene is TRBD1 (6 bases). Between the trimmed V and J ends, which lost 5 bases and 5 bases, there was a span of 19 bases. Germline V lookup: CDR1 PRHDT, CDR2 FYEKMQ (reference sequence). This CDR3 has 16 amino acids. Written as DNA, the CDR3 is TGTGCCAGCAGCGGAATGAGAGTAGGGGGTCACAATGAGCAGTTCTTC. Residues: CASSGMRVGGHNEQFF. Full variable domain (remainder filled in from reference TRBV13 and TRBJ2-1): AAGVIQSPRHLIKEKRETATLKCYPIPRHDTVYWYQQGPGQDPQFLISFYEKMQSDKGSIPDRFSAQQFSDYHSELNMSSLELGDSALYFCASSGMRVGGHNEQFFGPGTRLTVL.